Each of the 13 T cell receptor beta chains below was sequenced from the same sample in a study of T cell responses to AZD1222 COVID-19 vaccine (dated by TCRdb to 2020 to 2022). Libraries were made using the immunoSEQ multiplex PCR assay. In its TCRdb copy, this immuneACCESS table keeps in-frame sequences only and misses some clones. Where compared with another copy, unresolved V genes explain less than half of these, and the others have no known cause. The sample profile shows approximately 130,000 clones; roughly 90% of them were found once. The ten most abundant clones make up 4.5% to 7% of the sample. The time point tag for this specimen amounts to: about 28 days (+/-7) after the second vaccine dose. The sample consisted of peripheral blood, taken 28 days after the second AZD1222 dose. These TCRs come from an adult who received the AZD1222 COVID-19 vaccine.

Only one count was recorded for this clone. The chain joins TRBV6-5 to TRBJ1-1; weak D call: TRBD1 (5 bases). The CDR3 is 14 amino acids. The germline V and J ends were trimmed by 2 bases and 0 bases, with 7 bases remaining between them. The germline CDR1 and CDR2 sequences are MNHEY and SVGAGI. CDR3 loop: CASSYTTVNTEAFF. CDR3 DNA: TGTGCCAGCAGTTACACGACAGTGAACACTGAAGCTTTCTTT.

The rearrangement links TRBV28 to TRBJ2-3; TRBD2 aligns across 14 bases. The germline CDR1 and CDR2 sequences are MDHEN and SYDVKM. V shed 4 bases, J shed 3 bases, and the junction held 3 bases outside the gene matches. The CDR3 runs 16 residues. The CDR3 DNA follows: TGTGCCAGCAGTTCGGGACTAGCGGGAGAGACAGATACGCAGTATTTT. Encoded protein: CASSSGLAGETDTQYF.

The J gene is TRBJ2-3, the V gene TRBV9, with 9 bases matching TRBD2. With V trimmed by 5 bases and J by 5 bases, 12 bases remained unmatched. This CDR3 is built from 16 residues. Germline lookup yields CDR1 SGDLS and CDR2 YYNGEE. Here the CDR3 reads CASSYGLAGLGDTQYF. CDR3 in DNA: TGTGCCAGCAGTTACGGGCTAGCGGGGCTCGGAGATACGCAGTATTTT.

This chain links TRBV19 with TRBJ2-3, with TRBD2 identical over 11 bases. The CDR3 runs to 17 residues. Per the germline V gene, CDR1 is LNHDA and CDR2 is SQIVND (reference sequence). After removal of 5 bases from V and 2 bases from J, the junction contained 9 bases not matched to a gene. The CDR3 reads CASSSLTSGVFTDTQYF. In DNA form, the CDR3 reads TGTGCCAGTAGTTCCCTGACTAGCGGGGTGTTCACAGATACGCAGTATTTT.

The rearrangement joins TRBV4-2 to TRBJ1-3, with unresolved D. Germline loops: CDR1 LGHNA, CDR2 YNFKEQ. V lost 0 bases, J lost 0 bases, and 6 bases lay in between. The length of the CDR3 is 15 residues. The CDR3 region has the DNA TGTGCCAGCAGCCAAGATAGGGCCTCTGGAAACACCATATATTTT. Its protein is CASSQDRASGNTIYF.

This clone was seen just once. The chain carries TRBV4-2 and TRBJ2-5; TRBD1 matches at 8 bases. The CDR3 totals 15 residues. Germline V gives CDR1 LGHNA, CDR2 YNFKEQ. The V gene end was trimmed by 6 bases and the J gene end by 5 bases; junction bases not matched to a gene: 11. CDR3 amino acids: CASRGDRGGGETQYF. The CDR3 nucleotides read TGTGCCAGCAGGGGAGACAGGGGAGGAGGGGAGACCCAGTACTTC.

This clone was found once. V is TRBV30 and J is TRBJ1-2; no definite D call. Germline assignment: CDR1 GTSNPN and CDR2 SVGIG (reference sequence). CDR3 length: 12 residues. CDR3 region: CGSTTTNYGYTF. The CDR3 nucleotides read TGTGGGTCAACAACAACTAACTATGGCTACACCTTC.

This CDR3 reads CASSQDRYDGRVNTEAFF. CDR3 DNA sequence: TGTGCCAGCAGCCAAGATAGGTACGATGGCAGGGTGAACACTGAAGCTTTCTTT. The V gene is TRBV14, the J gene TRBJ1-1, with a weak D call TRBD1 (5 bases). The CDR3 spans 18 residues. Germline V lookup: CDR1 SGHDN, CDR2 FVKESK. Trimming stripped 0 bases from V and 0 bases from J, with 17 bases between. Together with reference TRBV14 and TRBJ1-1, the CDR3 gives the full variable domain: EAGVTQFPSHSVIEKGQTVTLRCDPISGHDNLYWYRRVMGKEIKFLLHFVKESKQDESGMPNNRFLAERTGGTYSTLKVQPAELEDSGVYFCASSQDRYDGRVNTEAFFGQGTRLTVV.

This chain links TRBV15 with TRBJ2-1; D is perhaps TRBD1 (6 bases). Germline CDR1 reads LNHNV; CDR2 reads YYDKDF (reference sequence). This CDR3 spans 15 amino acids. V was clipped by 5 bases and J by 3 bases, with 14 bases between them. The CDR3 DNA is TGTGCCACCAGCGAGGGACGGGACAACTACAATGAGCAGTTCTTC. Translating gives CATSEGRDNYNEQFF.

The rearrangement joins TRBV11-3 to TRBJ2-7, with TRBD2 matching over 12 bases. CDR3 size: 15 residues. Germline loops: CDR1 SGHNT, CDR2 YENEEA. J lost 2 bases, V lost 5 bases, and 4 bases had no gene match. As DNA, the CDR3 is TGTGCCAGCAGCCCGACTAGCGGGAGTGCCTACGAGCAGTACTTC. Its translation: CASSPTSGSAYEQYF. Using reference TRBV11-3 and TRBJ2-7 for the parts outside the CDR3, the full variable domain is EAGVVQSPRYKIIEKKQPVAFWCNPISGHNTLYWYLQNLGQGPELLIRYENEEAVDDSQLPKDRFSAERLKGVDSTLKIQPAELGDSAVYLCASSPTSGSAYEQYFGPGTRLTVT.

The gene calls are TRBV27 and TRBJ2-7; TRBD1 matches at 10 bases. CDR1 and CDR2 from the germline V gene are MNHEY and SMNVEV (reference sequence). V lost 3 bases, J lost 3 bases, and 5 bases stayed unmatched. This CDR3 is built from 15 residues. The DNA for the CDR3 is TGTGCCAGCAGTTTCCGGGACAGGGGAGTCTACGAGCAGTACTTC. It yields the protein CASSFRDRGVYEQYF.

The chain links TRBV9 to TRBJ2-5, with 13 positions matching TRBD2. This CDR3 contains 15 residues. J was trimmed by 4 bases and V by 10 bases; bases with no gene match: 10. Germline V gene sequence: CDR1 SGDLS, CDR2 YYNGEE. The CDR3 DNA reads TGTGCCTCCGAACCCGGACTAGCGGGGGCAGAGACCCAGTACTTC. Amino acids: CASEPGLAGAETQYF.

The chain links TRBV18 to TRBJ1-5; D is possibly TRBD1 (5 bases). Trimming took 3 bases from V and 5 from J, leaving 14 bases between them. The CDR3 extends over 15 amino acids. Germline loops: CDR1 KGHSH, CDR2 LQKENI. CDR3 DNA: TGTGCCAGCTCACCCGGATGGGGGAGGGATCAGCCCCAGCATTTT. It codes for CASSPGWGRDQPQHF.